This record looks at one T cell receptor beta chain sequence and its context. Which antigen it targets is not known. Nothing much larger sits one base from this clone, and base qualities are not available. TCRbeta CDR3 regions were amplified from genomic DNA using the immunoSEQ Assay, a bias-controlled multiplex PCR. Per the original workflow: The number of nucleated cells in each sample was estimated by amplification of reference gene primers within the assay. To quantify the absolute abundance of each unique TCRbeta CDR3 rearrangement, sequence reads were collapsed and filtered. For each sample, productive Simpson clonality was calculated as the square root of Simpson's diversity index across productive rearrangements. What TCRdb holds here is the immuneACCESS table cut down to in-frame rearrangements. Part of the clones is not present; checked against another copy, under half of the missing clones reflect an unresolved V gene, and the others are unexplained. The DNA gave D and trimming, while V, J and clone size come from that table. In all, the sample holds about 150,000 clones, and roughly 91% of those were seen once. About 5.3% of the sample comes from the top ten.

The source of the sample is a study of blood T cell repertoires in COVID-19 (dated by TCRdb to 2020 to 2022). Turning to the overall study: The collaborator samples originated in the United States, Italy and Spain and spanned the acute and convalescent phases of COVID-19. The prospective study material was composed of cDNA or gDNA derived from T cells, B-cell-depleted T cells, or PBMCs. Deeply sampled blood TCRbeta repertoires from subjects exposed to, actively infected with, or recovered from COVID-19 were included in the dataset. The repertoires were released in a freely available public database intended as a resource for research on the immune response to SARS-CoV-2. Samples came from the ongoing ImmuneRACE study (first 160 participants) plus 1,254 subjects from 6 global collaborators. A de-identified subject ID, COVID-19 status, age in years and sex were almost always included in the sample metadata. HLA class I and class II types, where available, came from metadata supplied by the sample provider rather than from assay-based typing.

Cut back by 3 bases and 2 bases, the V and J ends lie 11 bases apart. CDR1 LNHDA and CDR2 SQIVND were looked up in the germline V gene (reference sequence). The CDR3 has 15 amino acids, counting the end cysteine and phenylalanine. Only the CDR3 DNA stays, 45 bases, in frame from base 1. Beyond this particular receptor, the publication reports: The amount of clinical and demographic metadata varied by source and participant and was provided uncurated.

One collaborating source in Seattle enrolled patients during active infection and followed them longitudinally through the course of disease. Whole blood was collected in K2EDTA tubes by collaborating institutions according to the institutions' own protocols. For TCRbeta analysis, collaborators shipped samples in one of three forms: frozen whole blood, isolated PBMCs, or DNA extracted from either of those sample types. This clonotype originated in a man aged 18 to 30 with COVID-19, enrolled during active disease. The chain uses TRBV19 and TRBJ2-1; TRBD2 is perhaps the D gene, given 6 matching bases. Specimen: peripheral blood. The DNA sequence is given as TGTGCCAGTAGTATTGGAGGGGTCGCCTACAATGAGCAGTTCTTC. Its amino acids are CASSIGGVAYNEQFF.